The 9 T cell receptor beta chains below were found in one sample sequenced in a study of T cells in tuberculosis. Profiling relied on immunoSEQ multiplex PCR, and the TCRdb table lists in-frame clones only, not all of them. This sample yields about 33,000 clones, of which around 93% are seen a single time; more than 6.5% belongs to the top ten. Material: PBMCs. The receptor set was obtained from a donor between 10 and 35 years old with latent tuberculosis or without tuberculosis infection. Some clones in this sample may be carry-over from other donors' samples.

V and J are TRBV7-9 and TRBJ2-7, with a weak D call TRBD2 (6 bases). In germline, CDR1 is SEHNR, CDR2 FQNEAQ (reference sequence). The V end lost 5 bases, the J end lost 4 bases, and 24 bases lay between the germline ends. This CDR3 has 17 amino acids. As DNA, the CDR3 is TGTGCCAGCAGCCATCCACGGAGGGACCCCACCTTATACGAGCAGTACTTC. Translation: CASSHPRRDPTLYEQYF.

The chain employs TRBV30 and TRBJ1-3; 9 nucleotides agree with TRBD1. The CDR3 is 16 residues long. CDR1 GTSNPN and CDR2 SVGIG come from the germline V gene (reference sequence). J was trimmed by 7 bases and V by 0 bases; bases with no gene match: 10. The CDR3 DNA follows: TGTGCCTGGAGTGTACTGCAGGGGACAGGGCGGAACACCATATATTTT. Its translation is CAWSVLQGTGRNTIYF.

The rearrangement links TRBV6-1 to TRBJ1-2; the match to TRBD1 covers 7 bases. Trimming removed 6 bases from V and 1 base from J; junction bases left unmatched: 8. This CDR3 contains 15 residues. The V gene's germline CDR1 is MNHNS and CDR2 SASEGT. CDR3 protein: CASRAGQKINYGYTF. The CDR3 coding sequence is TGTGCCAGCAGGGCGGGACAGAAGATTAACTATGGCTACACCTTC.

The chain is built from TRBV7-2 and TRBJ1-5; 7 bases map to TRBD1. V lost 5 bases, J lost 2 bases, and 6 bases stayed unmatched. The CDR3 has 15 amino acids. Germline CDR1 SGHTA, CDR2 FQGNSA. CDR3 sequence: CASSIRGSGNQPQHF. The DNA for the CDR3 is TGTGCCAGCAGCATCAGGGGGTCGGGCAATCAGCCCCAGCATTTT.

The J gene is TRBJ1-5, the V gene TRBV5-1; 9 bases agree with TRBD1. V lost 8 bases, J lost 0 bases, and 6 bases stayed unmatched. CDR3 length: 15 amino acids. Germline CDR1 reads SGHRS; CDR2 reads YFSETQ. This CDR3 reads CASSTGGNSNQPQHF. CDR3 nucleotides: TGCGCCAGTTCGACAGGGGGGAATAGCAATCAGCCCCAGCATTTT.

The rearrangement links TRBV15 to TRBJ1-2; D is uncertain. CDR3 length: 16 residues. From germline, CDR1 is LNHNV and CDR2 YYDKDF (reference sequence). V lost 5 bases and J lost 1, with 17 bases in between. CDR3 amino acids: CATSAQATGINYGYTF. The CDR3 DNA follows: TGTGCCACCAGCGCTCAAGCGACTGGCATTAACTATGGCTACACCTTC.

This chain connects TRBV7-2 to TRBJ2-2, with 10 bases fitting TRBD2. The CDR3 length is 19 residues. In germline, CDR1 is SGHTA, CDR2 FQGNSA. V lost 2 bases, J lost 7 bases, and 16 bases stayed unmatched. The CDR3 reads CASSLFPALAGIVDGELFF. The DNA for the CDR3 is TGTGCCAGCAGCTTATTTCCTGCACTAGCGGGAATAGTGGACGGGGAGCTGTTTTTT.

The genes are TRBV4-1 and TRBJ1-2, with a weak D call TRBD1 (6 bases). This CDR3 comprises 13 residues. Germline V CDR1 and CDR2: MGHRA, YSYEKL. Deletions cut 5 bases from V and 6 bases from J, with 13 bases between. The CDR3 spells CASSRRTVDGYTF. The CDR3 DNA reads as TGCGCCAGCAGCAGACGGACAGTCGATGGCTACACCTTC.

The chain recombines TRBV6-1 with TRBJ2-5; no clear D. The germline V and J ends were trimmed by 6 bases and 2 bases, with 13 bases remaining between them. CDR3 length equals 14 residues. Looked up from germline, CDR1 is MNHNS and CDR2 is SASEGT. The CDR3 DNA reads TGTGCCAGCAGCGAGGTGAACCAACAAGAGACCCAGTACTTC. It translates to CASSEVNQQETQYF.